The rows below give T cell receptor beta chains drawn from one sample of a study of technical replicates of blood from four donors. Clones were read by immunoSEQ multiplex PCR, and TCRdb kept only the in-frame ones, dropping some. Of approximately 78,000 clones listed, over 95% are singletons. Sequenced input: T cells isolated from PBMCs. These receptors originate from a human donor in good health. CDR3s include the opening cysteine and the closing phenylalanine or tryptophan. A D gene is named only where the DNA matches it firmly. Only part of the rows carry a size: once, few, many, or a class if the clone is expanded.

abundance,v_gene,j_gene,d_gene,CDR3nt,CDR3aa
-,TRBV11-3,TRBJ1-1,-,TGTGCCAGCAGAGGCGTTACCAGTGGGCAGGGTCTCCCTGAAGCTTTCTTT,CASRGVTSGQGLPEAFF
once,TRBV4-1,TRBJ2-1,TRBD2,TGCGCCAGCAGCCAAGACCACCTAGCGGTCCGGAATGAGCAGTTCTTC,CASSQDHLAVRNEQFF
-,TRBV6-5,TRBJ2-2,TRBD2,TGTGCCAGCAGCTTTACTAGCGGGGGCACCGGGGAGCTGTTTTTT,CASSFTSGGTGELFF
-,TRBV27,TRBJ2-7,-,TGTGCCAGCAGTTTAACTCGCTCCTACGAGCAGTACTTC,CASSLTRSYEQYF
-,TRBV29-1,TRBJ1-1,TRBD1,TGCAGCGTCCGGACAGGGGGAAACACTGAAGCTTTCTTT,CSVRTGGNTEAFF
-,TRBV7-7,TRBJ2-1,TRBD2,TGTGCCAGCAGCTTATTAGGGCGGGAGTCTCCCAATGAGCAGTTCTTC,CASSLLGRESPNEQFF
-,TRBV19,TRBJ1-1,-,TGTGCCAGTAGTAAGTACGGATCCATTAGCCGTTATGAAGCTTTCTTT,CASSKYGSISRYEAFF
-,TRBV2,TRBJ2-3,-,TGTGCCAGCAGTGGAACAGGGTTGGGAGATACGCAGTATTTT,CASSGTGLGDTQYF
once,TRBV27,TRBJ2-1,-,TGTGCCAGCAGTAGCGGCTTGGATGAGCAGTTCTTC,CASSSGLDEQFF
-,TRBV16,TRBJ1-2,-,TGTGCCAGCAGCCAATCGAGGTCGAACTATGGCTACACCTTC,CASSQSRSNYGYTF
-,TRBV28,TRBJ2-2,-,TGTGCCAGCAGACTCACCGGGGAGCTGTTTTTT,CASRLTGELFF
once,TRBV5-1,TRBJ1-2,-,TGCGCCAGCAGCCTGTGGACAGAACGTACCCTAGATGGCTACACCTTC,CASSLWTERTLDGYTF
-,TRBV6-6,TRBJ2-3,-,TGTGCCAGCAGTCTGCGGGTAGATACGCAGTATTTT,CASSLRVDTQYF
-,TRBV10-3,TRBJ2-1,-,TGTGCCATCAGTTCCCAGGCCCTTGATGAGCAGTTCTTC,CAISSQALDEQFF
-,TRBV2,TRBJ2-4,TRBD2,TGTGCCAGCAGTGGACTAGCGGGGGGCGCCAAAAACATTCAGTACTTC,CASSGLAGGAKNIQYF
-,TRBV7-3,TRBJ1-3,-,TGTGCCAGCAGCCCAGGGGTTGGAAACACCATATATTTT,CASSPGVGNTIYF
-,TRBV5-1,TRBJ2-1,-,TGCGCCAGCGGTGAGGGTGTAGCGGACAATGAGCAGTTCTTC,CASGEGVADNEQFF